This T cell receptor (beta chain) was obtained from a study of blood T cell repertoires in COVID-19. The overall study: Sites in the United States, Italy and Spain provided acute and convalescent COVID-19 samples. Sources were T cells, B-cell-depleted T cells, or PBMCs; the material itself was cDNA or gDNA.

As handled by the study authors: For nucleated cells, counts were estimated from reference gene primer amplification. The table came from immunoSEQ multiplex PCR; TCRdb's copy has only in-frame clones and leaves some out. Clone size and V and J calls were adopted from that table, with D and trimming inferred from the DNA. The repertoire holds about 180,000 clones, with roughly 88% as singletons. While infection was still active, Seattle patients were enrolled and then followed longitudinally. What was sequenced was peripheral blood. The source is an elderly man with COVID-19, enrolled during active disease.

The CDR3 region is CASSSPASGQETQYF. The CDR3 nucleotides are TGTGCCAGCAGCTCCCCGGCTAGCGGGCAAGAGACCCAGTACTTC. The J gene is TRBJ2-5, the V gene TRBV7-6; 8 bases map to TRBD2. Trimming cost V 4 bases and J 2 bases; bases outside gene matches: 6. In germline, CDR1 is SGHVS, CDR2 FNYEAQ. This CDR3 region has 15 residues.